One and the same sample provided the 14 T cell receptor beta chains below, sequenced in a study of shared clonotypes between healthy human individuals. Assay used: immunoSEQ multiplex PCR; TCRdb lists only in-frame clones, some missing. The data show some 900,000 clones, roughly 72% seen once. Sample: memory CD4+ T cells sorted from blood. Subset here: CD45RA-negative fraction. Receptors were obtained from a man aged 18 to 29 in good health.

This clone appeared once. The chain recombines TRBV29-1 with TRBJ2-2; D is unresolved. The CDR3 is 12 residues long. Germline CDR1 is SQVTM and CDR2 is ANQGSEA. Deletions cut 3 bases from V and 6 bases from J, with 8 bases between. CDR3 DNA sequence: TGCAGCGTTGAGCCATTGCCCGGGGAGCTGTTTTTT. This codes for CSVEPLPGELFF.

The chain recombines TRBV4-3 with TRBJ2-3, with 9 bases fitting TRBD2. J lost 8 bases, V lost 1 base, and 10 bases had no gene match. This CDR3 is 16 amino acids long. The germline gives CDR1 LGHNA, CDR2 YSLEER. The CDR3 sequence: CASSQVEASGAGTQYF. The CDR3 DNA is TGCGCCAGCAGCCAAGTTGAAGCTAGCGGGGCGGGTACGCAGTATTTT.

This clone was observed a handful of times. Other DNA sequences in this specimen translate into the identical CDR3. This rearrangement joins TRBV30 to TRBJ2-5; D may be TRBD1 or TRBD2 (5 bases each). Trimming pared 0 bases from V and 4 bases from J, leaving 6 bases between. CDR1 is GTSNPN and CDR2 is SVGIG in the germline V gene (reference sequence). The CDR3 covers 12 residues. The CDR3 is CAWSVGTETQYF. The CDR3, as DNA: TGTGCCTGGAGTGTCGGGACAGAGACCCAGTACTTC.

The chain joins TRBV5-1 to TRBJ2-5; 12 bases align to TRBD2. Germline lookup yields CDR1 SGHRS and CDR2 YFSETQ. J was trimmed by 5 bases and V by 4 bases; bases with no gene match: 18. The CDR3 has 19 amino acids. The CDR3 region is CASSPRVLAGGPGGETQYF. DNA for the CDR3: TGCGCCAGCAGCCCCCGTGTGCTAGCGGGGGGGCCAGGGGGTGAGACCCAGTACTTC.

The gene calls are TRBV19 and TRBJ1-5; D is undetermined. Germline assignment: CDR1 LNHDA and CDR2 SQIVND (reference sequence). Trimming pared 10 bases from V and 7 bases from J, leaving 17 bases between. The CDR3 extends over 13 amino acids. CDR3 nucleotide sequence: TGTGCCACCGAAGGGTCCCCAAGACAGCCCCAGCATTTT. Translated, it gives CATEGSPRQPQHF.

This rearrangement joins TRBV6-5 to TRBJ1-1; TRBD1 matches at 11 bases. The J segment lost 1 base and the V segment lost 4 bases, leaving 5 bases of the junction unmatched. The V gene's germline CDR1 is MNHEY and CDR2 SVGAGI. The CDR3 is made up of 16 amino acids. CDR3 sequence (DNA): TGTGCCAGCAGTTTCGCCGGGACAGGGGGGAACACTGAAGCTTTCTTT. Residues: CASSFAGTGGNTEAFF.

V gene TRBV25-1 combines with J gene TRBJ1-2; D is ambiguous. The CDR3 has 11 amino acids. V was shortened by 10 bases and J by 0 bases, with 6 bases between the two germline ends. Germline V gene data show CDR1 as MGHDK and CDR2 as SYGVNS. CDR3 sequence reads: CAIEANYGYTF. The CDR3, as DNA: TGTGCCATCGAAGCTAACTATGGCTACACCTTC.

In the case of this clone: The sample has other DNA sequences that encode this CDR3 too. The chain combines TRBV5-1 with TRBJ1-5; no clear D gene. The CDR3 contains 14 residues. Germline V gives CDR1 SGHRS, CDR2 YFSETQ. The V gene lost 4 bases and the J gene lost 2 bases, with 10 bases spanning the gap. The CDR3, as DNA: TGCGCCAGCAGCCCCGACGGGGGCAATCAGCCCCAGCATTTT. Protein product: CASSPDGGNQPQHF. Complete variable domain (other parts from reference TRBV5-1 and TRBJ1-5): KAGVTQTPRYLIKTRGQQVTLSCSPISGHRSVSWYQQTPGQGLQFLFEYFSETQRNKGNFPGRFSGRQFSNSRSEMNVSTLELGDSALYLCASSPDGGNQPQHFGDGTRLSIL.

CDR3 in DNA: TGTGCCAGCAGCTCAAACACGGATACGCAGTATTTT. Translation: CASSSNTDTQYF. The chain joins TRBV9 to TRBJ2-3; D not resolved. With 4 bases removed from V and 6 bases from J, the gap between germline ends came to 9 bases. Looked up from germline, CDR1 is SGDLS and CDR2 is YYNGEE. The CDR3 covers 12 residues.

The rearrangement links TRBV11-2 to TRBJ1-1; D remains unclear. The V gene lost 0 bases and the J gene lost 11 bases, with 13 bases spanning the gap. CDR3 length: 13 amino acids. CDR1 SGHAT and CDR2 FQNNGV come from the germline V gene. The CDR3 coding sequence is TGTGCCAGCAGCTTAGAGGGGATAGGGTCGGCTTTCTTT. Its translation is CASSLEGIGSAFF.

For this clone: Other DNA sequences in the sample encode the same CDR3. This chain links TRBV30 with TRBJ1-4; D is unclear. CDR3 length equals 12 residues. Germline V gives CDR1 GTSNPN, CDR2 SVGIG (reference sequence). V was trimmed by 0 bases and J by 8 bases, leaving 7 bases between them. Here the CDR3 DNA reads TGTGCCTGGAGTGTCAGAGAGGAAAAACTGTTTTTT. Amino acids: CAWSVREEKLFF.

This chain joins TRBV4-2 and TRBJ2-7, with 10 positions matching TRBD1. Germline trimming cut 0 bases from V and 7 bases from J; bases unmatched to any gene: 9. Germline V gene sequence: CDR1 LGHNA, CDR2 YNFKEQ. The CDR3 runs to 16 residues. The CDR3 nucleotides are TGTGCCAGCAGCCAAGACGCGACAGGGGGCCTTGGTGAGCAGTACTTC. Amino acids: CASSQDATGGLGEQYF.

This clone has a handful of counts. V and J are TRBV11-2 and TRBJ2-3; D is unresolved. Germline V gene data show CDR1 as SGHAT and CDR2 as FQNNGV. V was trimmed by 5 bases and J by 4 bases, leaving 7 bases between them. The CDR3 extends over 12 amino acids. The CDR3 loop reads CASSLLADTQYF. DNA of the CDR3: TGTGCCAGCAGCCTCCTAGCAGATACGCAGTATTTT.

This rearrangement joins TRBV19 to TRBJ2-7; 7 positions agree with TRBD1. This CDR3 is 14 amino acids long. V trimming: 5 bases; J trimming: 2 bases; junction bases outside the gene matches: 6. Germline assignment: CDR1 LNHDA and CDR2 SQIVND (reference sequence). CDR3 loop: CASSRDRAPYEQYF. In DNA, the CDR3 is TGTGCCAGTAGTCGCGACAGGGCCCCCTACGAGCAGTACTTC.